A selection of T cell receptor beta chains follows, all from one sample in a study of T cell repertoires in cytomegalovirus infection. TCRdb redid the calling of the reads with MiXCR, one entry per CDR3 protein. Here the sample spans fewer than 200,000 distinct CDR3 sequences, 8.5% to 10% being singletons. Input material: PBMCs. Receptors were obtained from a human donor in good health (CMV status not recorded). Some clones in this sample may be carry-over from other donors' samples. Each CDR3 is given with its conserved first and last residue. D genes are given only for firm matches. The size field is filled for only some rows; it gives once, few, many or a size class.

TRBD2 TRBJ2-3 - TRBV29-1 CSVETSGHTDTQYF TGCAGCGTTGAAACTAGCGGGCACACAGATACGCAGTATTTT
TRBD2 TRBJ2-3 few TRBV20-1 CRGTSGGVAQYF TGCAGAGGGACTAGCGGGGGGGTGGCGCAGTATTTT
- TRBJ1-2 many TRBV6-2/TRBV6-3 CASSHRSTERYTF TGTGCCAGCAGTCACCGCAGCACCGAGCGCTACACCTTC
- TRBJ2-6 - TRBV6-6 CASRRQDSGANVLTF TGTGCCAGCAGAAGACAGGACTCTGGGGCCAACGTCCTGACTTTC
TRBD1 TRBJ1-2 many TRBV28 CASSSLPLGQGTGIYGYTF TGTGCCAGCAGTTCACTCCCATTGGGACAGGGAACCGGAATCTATGGCTACACCTTC
- TRBJ2-1 - TRBV29-1 CSVEGGEWSYNEQFF TGCAGCGTTGAAGGGGGGGAGTGGTCCTACAATGAGCAGTTCTTC
TRBD1 TRBJ1-5 many TRBV15 CATSRDRPGGDQPQHF TGTGCCACCAGCAGAGATAGGCCAGGGGGGGATCAGCCCCAGCATTTT
- TRBJ2-5 many TRBV20-1 CSARGRTGGGIETQYF TGCAGTGCTAGAGGTCGGACAGGCGGGGGAATAGAGACCCAGTACTTC
- TRBJ1-6 many TRBV6-2/TRBV6-3 CASSWSSYNSPLHF TGTGCCAGCAGTTGGAGCTCCTATAATTCACCCCTCCACTTT
TRBD1 TRBJ1-1 many TRBV7-8 CASSTPGQGGTEAFF TGTGCCAGCAGCACCCCGGGGCAGGGGGGCACTGAAGCTTTCTTT
TRBD2 TRBJ2-5 many TRBV7-9 CASSLTAGVDQYF TGTGCCAGCAGCTTAACTGCGGGAGTGGACCAGTACTTC
TRBD1 TRBJ1-5 many TRBV7-2 CASSPAGTGAYSNQPQHF TGTGCCAGCAGCCCAGCCGGGACAGGGGCATATAGCAATCAGCCCCAGCATTTT
- TRBJ1-4 - TRBV19 CASSIAGTTNEKLFF TGTGCCAGTAGTATTGCGGGGACAACTAATGAAAAACTGTTTTTT
- TRBJ2-4 - TRBV27 CASSDFGGVAKNIQYF TGTGCCAGCAGTGACTTTGGGGGTGTAGCCAAAAACATTCAGTACTTC
TRBD2 TRBJ2-1 many TRBV5-6 CASRPGLAFFRDNEQFF TGTGCCAGCAGACCGGGACTAGCTTTTTTTCGAGACAATGAGCAGTTCTTC
- TRBJ1-6 many TRBV7-2 CASSGGDNASPLHF TGTGCCAGCAGCGGGGGGGACAACGCTTCACCCCTCCACTTT
- TRBJ1-2 few TRBV6-1 CASSKQGTYGYTF TGTGCCAGCAGCAAACAGGGTACCTATGGCTACACCTTC
- TRBJ2-2 - TRBV5-6 CASSYYTFTGELFF TGTGCCAGCAGCTATTACACCTTCACCGGGGAGCTGTTTTTT
- TRBJ1-5 few TRBV28 CASTLKGQPQHF TGTGCCAGCACCTTGAAAGGTCAGCCCCAGCATTTT
- TRBJ2-7 - TRBV28 CASTSGLYEQYF TGTGCCAGCACCTCCGGGCTCTACGAGCAGTACTTC
- TRBJ2-1 - TRBV20-1 CSAIRAVSSYNEQFF TGCAGTGCTATAAGAGCGGTTAGCTCCTACAATGAGCAGTTCTTC
- TRBJ2-1 many TRBV7-2 CASSLDFSQLDNEQFF TGTGCCAGCAGCTTAGATTTTTCCCAACTAGATAATGAGCAGTTCTTC
- TRBJ1-5 - TRBV20-1 CSAEGSVTQPQHF TGCAGTGCCGAGGGTTCGGTAACGCAGCCCCAGCATTTT
- TRBJ1-5 many TRBV7-2 CATGDSNQPQHF TGTGCCACCGGGGATAGCAATCAGCCCCAGCATTTT
- TRBJ2-1 - TRBV5-4 CASSSGGTGNFNEQFF TGTGCCAGCAGCTCGGGGGGGACAGGGAACTTCAATGAGCAGTTCTTC
- TRBJ2-3 many TRBV4-3 CASSQEEGDTDTQYF TGCGCCAGCAGCCAAGAGGAGGGGGACACAGATACGCAGTATTTT
- TRBJ2-1 many TRBV7-2 CASSLAGHDDHEQFF TGTGCCAGCAGCTTAGCCGGTCATGATGACCATGAGCAGTTCTTC
TRBD2 TRBJ2-1 few TRBV7-2 CASSPAGGYNEQFF TGTGCCAGCAGCCCGGCGGGAGGGTACAATGAGCAGTTCTTC
- TRBJ1-5 few TRBV10-3 CAISESTGVSNQPQHF TGTGCCATCAGTGAGTCGACGGGAGTTAGCAATCAGCCCCAGCATTTT
- TRBJ1-1 - TRBV19 CASSDRPNTEAFF TGTGCCAGTAGTGACCGCCCGAACACTGAAGCTTTCTTT
- TRBJ2-1 - TRBV6-2/TRBV6-3 CASKASSEQFF TGTGCCAGCAAAGCTTCGAGTGAGCAGTTCTTC
TRBD2 TRBJ2-5 many TRBV7-2 CASSLGGPAGGPRGETQYF TGTGCCAGCAGCTTAGGGGGTCCAGCGGGAGGGCCGCGAGGAGAGACCCAGTACTTC
- TRBJ2-3 few TRBV28 CASSQRDTQYF TGTGCCAGCAGTCAGAGGGATACGCAGTATTTT
- TRBJ2-2 - TRBV6-2/TRBV6-3 CASSPTRSNTGELFF TGTGCCAGCAGTCCTACGCGGTCGAACACCGGGGAGCTGTTTTTT
- TRBJ2-7 many TRBV7-2 CASSLVPGGINEQYF TGTGCCAGCAGCTTAGTGCCAGGTGGCATCAACGAGCAGTACTTC